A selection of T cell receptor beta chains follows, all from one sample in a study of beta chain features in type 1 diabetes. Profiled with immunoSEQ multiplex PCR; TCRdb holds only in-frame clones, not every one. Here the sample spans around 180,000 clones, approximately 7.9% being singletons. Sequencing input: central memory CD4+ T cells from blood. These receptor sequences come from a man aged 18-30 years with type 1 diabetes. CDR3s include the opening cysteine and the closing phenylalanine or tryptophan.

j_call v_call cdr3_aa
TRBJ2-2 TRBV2 CASSGLAGGGTGELFF
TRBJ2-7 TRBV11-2 CASSLSGQSSEQYF
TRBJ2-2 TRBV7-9 CASSFQANTGELFF
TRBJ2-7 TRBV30 CAWSLGGAYEQYF
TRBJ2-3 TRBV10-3 CAITTGTGTSTDTQYF
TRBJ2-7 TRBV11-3 CASSLGAGSSYEQYF
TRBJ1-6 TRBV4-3 CASSQARNRQGNSPLHF
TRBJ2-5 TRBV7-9 CASVRGASETQYF
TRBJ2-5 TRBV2 CASSPSGSMKTQYF
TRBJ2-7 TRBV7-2 CASSLVGGREQYF
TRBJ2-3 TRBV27 CASSLRTSGRALHTDTQYF
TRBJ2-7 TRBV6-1 CASSGGQNLAYEQYF
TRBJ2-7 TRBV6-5 CASSFGGAGGQQYF
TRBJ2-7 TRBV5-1 CASSLGTGTIYEQYF
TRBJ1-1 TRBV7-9 CASRYTGMNTEAFF
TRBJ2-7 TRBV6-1 CASRDGRGYEQYF
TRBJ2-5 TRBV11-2 CASSLTLQETQYF
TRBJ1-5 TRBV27 CASSSGQGAQGNQPQHF
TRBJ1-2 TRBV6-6 CASSSGTGGFGYTF
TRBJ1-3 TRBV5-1 CASSLPGNTIYF
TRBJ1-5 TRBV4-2 CASSRDRSNQPQHF
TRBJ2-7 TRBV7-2 CASSLSGGLYEQYF
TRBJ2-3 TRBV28 CASSLWSGTSLSTDTQYF
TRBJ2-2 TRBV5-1 CASSLTGAGELFF
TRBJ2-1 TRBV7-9 CASSLSQNNEQFF
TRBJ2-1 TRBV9 CASSEGGGLADNEQFF
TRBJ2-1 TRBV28 CASRPDRTGIHEQFF
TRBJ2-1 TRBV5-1 CASSWATAGGSYNEQFF
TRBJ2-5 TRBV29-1 CSVDRPFGAQYF
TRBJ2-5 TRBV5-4 CASSLVSGGRETQYF
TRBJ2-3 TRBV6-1 CASSESASGRDTQYF
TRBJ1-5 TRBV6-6 CASSYEGSQHF
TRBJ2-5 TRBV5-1 CASSRLASQETQYF
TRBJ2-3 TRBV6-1 CASSETRTTDTQYF
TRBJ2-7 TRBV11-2 CASSSASQGLYEQYF
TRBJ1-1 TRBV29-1 CSVDTAVGTEAFF
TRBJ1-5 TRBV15 CATSIETGELRQPQHF
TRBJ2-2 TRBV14 CASSHPPGQGLTGELFF
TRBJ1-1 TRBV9 CASSVASLGTEAFF
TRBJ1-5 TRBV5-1 CASSLGTGGVWPQHF
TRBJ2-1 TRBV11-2 CASNQRGDGNEQFF
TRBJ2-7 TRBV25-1 CASRRESEQYF
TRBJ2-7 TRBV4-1 CASSRDTSYEQYF
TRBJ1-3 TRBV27 CASQQFLGNTIYF
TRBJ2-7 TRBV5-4 CASSLQGSGEQYF
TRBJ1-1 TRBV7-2 CASSLALGASTEAFF
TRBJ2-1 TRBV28 CASTVTSSGVYEQFF
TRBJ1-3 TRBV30 CAWETGSISGNTIYF
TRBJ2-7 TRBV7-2 CASSSTGNEQYF
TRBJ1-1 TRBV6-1 CASSEGSLVAFF